Shown below are 23 T cell receptor beta chains from a single sample sequenced in a study of T cell repertoires in cytomegalovirus infection. Which antigens these TCRs recognize remains unknown. TCRdb re-called the reads with MiXCR, one entry per CDR3 protein. The sample carries some 100,000 distinct CDR3 sequences, about 28% recorded once. The sequenced sample was CD8+ T cells from cultured PBMCs, obtained from culture after CMV antigen stimulation. The receptor set was obtained from a human donor in good health (CMV status not recorded). Some clones in this sample may be carry-over from other donors' samples.

This clonotype was seen repeatedly, ten times or more. The J gene is TRBJ2-1, the V gene TRBV4-1; D gene ambiguous. This CDR3 is built from 15 residues. Trimming cost V 0 bases and J 4 bases, with 10 bases left between them. Germline V gives CDR1 MGHRA, CDR2 YSYEKL. DNA of the CDR3: TGCGCCAGCAGCCAAGATCGGCCGCAATACAATGAGCAGTTCTTC. As protein: CASSQDRPQYNEQFF.

J is TRBJ1-1 and V is TRBV27, with no clear D. From germline, CDR1 is MNHEY and CDR2 SMNVEV (reference sequence). This CDR3 is 13 amino acids long. Trimming left V 3 bases short and J 5 bases short, with 10 bases between. CDR3 in DNA: TGTGCCAGCAGTTTGGCCAAAGGGACTGAAGCTTTCTTT. It is translated as CASSLAKGTEAFF.

This chain connects TRBV4-1 to TRBJ1-2; D gene ambiguous. The germline V gene has CDR1 MGHRA and CDR2 YSYEKL. Trimming shortened V by 0 bases and J by 8 bases, and 16 bases separated the two germline ends. The CDR3 spans 15 residues. CDR3 loop: CASSQEAPGLGGYTF. The CDR3 DNA reads as TGCGCCAGCAGCCAAGAGGCCCCGGGGTTGGGAGGCTACACCTTC.

This clonotype was seen a handful of times. This chain uses TRBV2 with TRBJ2-7, with a weak D call TRBD2 (5 bases). There are 11 residues in the CDR3. Germline CDR1 reads SNHLY; CDR2 reads FYNNEI. V was clipped by 9 bases and J by 4 bases, with 10 bases between them. The CDR3 region has the DNA TGTGCCAGTAATCCGGGGTACGAGCAGTACTTC. Protein: CASNPGYEQYF. The variable domain in full, completed from reference TRBV2 and TRBJ2-7, reads EPEVTQTPSHQVTQMGQEVILRCVPISNHLYFYWYRQILGQKVEFLVSFYNNEISEKSEIFDDQFSVERPDGSNFTLKIRSTKLEDSAMYFCASNPGYEQYFGPGTRLTVT.

As regards this clonotype: The final CDR3 position lacks the conserved phenylalanine or tryptophan, pointing to a likely read error. This rearrangement joins TRBV2 to TRBJ1-1, with D hard to call. Germline values: CDR1 SNHLY, CDR2 FYNNEI. The V end lost 6 bases, the J end lost 0 bases, and 5 bases lay between the germline ends. This CDR3 spans 12 amino acids. Written as DNA, the CDR3 is TGTGCCAGCAGCCGCATGAACACTGAAGCTTTCTAT. Its protein is CASSRMNTEAFY.

This clonotype was counted at least ten times. CDR3 loop: CASSPAGPGELFF. The CDR3 nucleotides read TGTGCCAGCAGTCCGGCGGGGCCCGGGGAGCTGTTTTTT. The rearrangement uses TRBV2 and TRBJ2-2; maybe TRBD2 (6 bases). Germline loops: CDR1 SNHLY, CDR2 FYNNEI. Trimming removed 5 bases at V and 6 bases at J, with 10 bases between. This CDR3 comprises 13 residues.

V usage is TRBV5-1 and J usage is TRBJ2-7, with D possibly called TRBD1 or TRBD2 (6 bases each). Trimming stripped 0 bases from V and 6 bases from J, with 13 bases between. Per the germline V gene, CDR1 is SGHRS and CDR2 is YFSETQ. This CDR3 comprises 14 residues. DNA of the CDR3: TGCGCCAGCAGCTTGGTAGGGGGGCCGGGCGAGCAGTACTTC. It encodes CASSLVGGPGEQYF. The variable domain in full, with the rest retrieved from reference TRBV5-1 and TRBJ2-7, is KAGVTQTPRYLIKTRGQQVTLSCSPISGHRSVSWYQQTPGQGLQFLFEYFSETQRNKGNFPGRFSGRQFSNSRSEMNVSTLELGDSALYLCASSLVGGPGEQYFGPGTRLTVT.

This clonotype was observed a handful of times. V is TRBV19 and J is TRBJ1-5; D is uncertain. Germline lookup yields CDR1 LNHDA and CDR2 SQIVND (reference sequence). This CDR3 has 15 amino acids. V lost 2 bases, J lost 1 base, and 9 bases lay in between. Written as DNA, the CDR3 is TGTGCCAGTAGTATACGTCGGGGAAGCAATCAGCCCCAGCATTTT. Its protein is CASSIRRGSNQPQHF. The full variable domain, in which reference TRBV19 and TRBJ1-5 provide the parts outside the CDR3, is DGGITQSPKYLFRKEGQNVTLSCEQNLNHDAMYWYRQDPGQGLRLIYYSQIVNDFQKGDIAEGYSVSREKKESFPLTVTSAQKNPTAFYLCASSIRRGSNQPQHFGDGTRLSIL.

Many counts were recorded for this clonotype. The J gene is TRBJ2-1, the V gene TRBV11-2; 13 positions agree with TRBD2. This CDR3 is built from 16 residues. Germline-derived CDR1 and CDR2 are SGHAT and FQNNGV. The trim removed 5 bases at V and 3 bases at J, leaving 4 bases unmatched. CDR3 sequence (DNA): TGTGCCAGCAGCCAAGGACTAGCGGGGGACTACAATGAGCAGTTCTTC. It codes for CASSQGLAGDYNEQFF.

This clonotype came up many times. This rearrangement joins TRBV20-1 to TRBJ2-5; 10 nucleotides agree with TRBD2. CDR3 length: 16 residues. J was trimmed by 2 bases and V by 6 bases; bases with no gene match: 12. Germline V gives CDR1 DFQATT, CDR2 SNEGSKA (reference sequence). The CDR3 nucleotides are TGCAGTGCAATCGGGACTAGCGAATCTTTACAAGAGACCCAGTACTTC. Translated, it gives CSAIGTSESLQETQYF.

This clonotype was counted at least ten times. The chain is built from TRBV27 and TRBJ2-7, with D perhaps matching TRBD1 (5 bases). The CDR3 has 16 residues. Trimming removed 2 bases at V and 2 bases at J, with 16 bases between. In germline, CDR1 is MNHEY, CDR2 SMNVEV (reference sequence). The CDR3 sequence is CASSLGSPDSPYEQYF. The CDR3 DNA reads as TGTGCCAGCAGTTTAGGCTCCCCCGACAGTCCCTACGAGCAGTACTTC.

This clonotype has just a few counts. V and J are TRBV4-1 and TRBJ1-4; D is undetermined. CDR3 size: 14 residues. Per the germline V gene, CDR1 is MGHRA and CDR2 is YSYEKL. V lost 0 bases to trimming and J lost 7 bases, with 9 bases between them. This CDR3 reads CASSQDPIGEKLFF. The CDR3 bases are TGCGCCAGCAGCCAAGATCCCATTGGTGAAAAACTGTTTTTT.

The V and J genes are TRBV28 and TRBJ2-3; the D gene is possibly TRBD1 (6 bases). V was trimmed by 4 bases and J by 2 bases, leaving 16 bases between them. This CDR3 has 16 amino acids. Germline V CDR1 and CDR2: MDHEN, SYDVKM. The CDR3 DNA reads TGTGCCAGCAGTTGGGGGCCACAGGAAATCACAGATACGCAGTATTTT. It encodes CASSWGPQEITDTQYF.

Many counts were recorded for this clonotype. The J gene is TRBJ2-7, the V gene TRBV28, with 12 bases matching TRBD1. The CDR3 runs to 15 residues. CDR1 and CDR2 from the germline V gene are MDHEN and SYDVKM. The trim removed 0 bases at V and 6 bases at J, leaving 3 bases unmatched. The CDR3 DNA reads TGTGCCAGCAGTTTATGGGGACAGGGGGCTGTCGAGCAGTACTTC. Protein product: CASSLWGQGAVEQYF.

The chain uses TRBV5-4 and TRBJ1-2; 7 nucleotides agree with TRBD1. CDR1 is SGHNT and CDR2 is YYREEE in the germline V gene (reference sequence). The CDR3 extends over 14 amino acids. V trimming: 5 bases; J trimming: 7 bases; junction bases outside the gene matches: 11. The CDR3 DNA reads TGTGCCAGCAGGCCGCCGACAGGGTTTGGTGGCTACACCTTC. It yields the protein CASRPPTGFGGYTF. The full variable domain, rest sourced from reference TRBV5-4 and TRBJ1-2, is ETGVTQSPTHLIKTRGQQVTLRCSSQSGHNTVSWYQQALGQGPQFIFQYYREEENGRGNFPPRFSGLQFPNYSSELNVNALELDDSALYLCASRPPTGFGGYTFGSGTRLTVV.

Only a few counts were recorded for this clonotype. V gene TRBV5-4 combines with J gene TRBJ2-1; D ambiguous. CDR1 and CDR2 (germline): SGHNT, YYREEE (reference sequence). V lost 4 bases and J 3 bases, leaving 14 bases between the germline ends. The CDR3 covers 15 residues. CDR3 region: CASSPPTTVYNEQFF. The CDR3 coding sequence is TGTGCCAGCAGCCCACCAACTACCGTCTACAATGAGCAGTTCTTC.

The chain has TRBV6-2 or TRBV6-3 and TRBJ1-5, with 8 bases fitting TRBD1. With V trimmed by 6 bases and J by 5 bases, 3 bases remained unmatched. Looked up from germline, CDR1 is MNHEY and CDR2 is SVGEGT. The CDR3 is 13 amino acids. For the CDR3, the DNA is TGTGCCAGCAGAAAACAGGGGGATCAGCCCCAGCATTTT. Encoded protein: CASRKQGDQPQHF.

This chain connects TRBV11-3 to TRBJ2-7; D is unclear. This CDR3 contains 15 residues. The V end was cut by 1 base, the J end by 2 bases, with 12 bases between. Germline V gives CDR1 SGHNT, CDR2 YENEEA. The CDR3 here is CASSLAPGDPYEQYF. CDR3 nucleotide sequence: TGTGCCAGCAGCTTAGCTCCAGGTGACCCCTACGAGCAGTACTTC.

The chain uses TRBV29-1 and TRBJ2-1; D gene uncertain. With 5 bases removed from V and 0 bases from J, the gap between germline ends came to 8 bases. Germline V gene lookup returns CDR1 SQVTM and CDR2 ANQGSEA. This CDR3 has 13 residues. The CDR3 protein is CSVPDHSYNEQFF. CDR3 DNA: TGCAGCGTTCCAGATCACTCCTACAATGAGCAGTTCTTC.

This sequence joins TRBV6-1 and TRBJ1-5; 10 bases are a match to TRBD1. This CDR3 has 14 residues. CDR1 is MNHNS and CDR2 is SASEGT in the germline V gene. V trimming: 3 bases; J trimming: 5 bases; junction bases outside the gene matches: 1. The CDR3 sequence: CASSEGTGDQPQHF. The CDR3 nucleotides read TGTGCCAGCAGTGAGGGGACAGGGGATCAGCCCCAGCATTTT.

The chain links TRBV20-1 to TRBJ2-7, with a weak D call TRBD2 (7 bases). CDR1 and CDR2 from the germline V gene are DFQATT and SNEGSKA (reference sequence). The CDR3 consists of 15 residues. Between the trimmed V and J ends, which lost 4 bases and 3 bases, there was a span of 19 bases. The CDR3 sequence is CSAIAEGGGLYEQYF. The CDR3, as DNA: TGCAGTGCTATCGCCGAGGGCGGGGGCCTCTACGAGCAGTACTTC.

This clonotype was observed a handful of times. The chain is built from TRBV7-8 and TRBJ1-2; a possible D gene is TRBD1 (5 bases). Trimming took 5 bases from V and 4 from J, leaving 17 bases between them. Germline V gives CDR1 SGHVS, CDR2 FQNEAQ. The CDR3 extends over 15 amino acids. Here the CDR3 reads CASSPTGQGLYGYTF. Written as DNA, the CDR3 is TGTGCCAGCAGCCCGACGGGGCAGGGTCTCTATGGCTACACCTTC.

This chain uses TRBV4-1 with TRBJ2-7; the D gene is possibly TRBD2 (5 bases). The germline V and J ends were trimmed by 1 base and 1 base, with 14 bases remaining between them. Germline V lookup: CDR1 MGHRA, CDR2 YSYEKL. The CDR3 extends over 16 amino acids. The CDR3 region is CASSQGAEGGSYEQYF. The CDR3 DNA reads as TGCGCCAGCAGCCAAGGGGCTGAGGGCGGGTCCTACGAGCAGTACTTC.